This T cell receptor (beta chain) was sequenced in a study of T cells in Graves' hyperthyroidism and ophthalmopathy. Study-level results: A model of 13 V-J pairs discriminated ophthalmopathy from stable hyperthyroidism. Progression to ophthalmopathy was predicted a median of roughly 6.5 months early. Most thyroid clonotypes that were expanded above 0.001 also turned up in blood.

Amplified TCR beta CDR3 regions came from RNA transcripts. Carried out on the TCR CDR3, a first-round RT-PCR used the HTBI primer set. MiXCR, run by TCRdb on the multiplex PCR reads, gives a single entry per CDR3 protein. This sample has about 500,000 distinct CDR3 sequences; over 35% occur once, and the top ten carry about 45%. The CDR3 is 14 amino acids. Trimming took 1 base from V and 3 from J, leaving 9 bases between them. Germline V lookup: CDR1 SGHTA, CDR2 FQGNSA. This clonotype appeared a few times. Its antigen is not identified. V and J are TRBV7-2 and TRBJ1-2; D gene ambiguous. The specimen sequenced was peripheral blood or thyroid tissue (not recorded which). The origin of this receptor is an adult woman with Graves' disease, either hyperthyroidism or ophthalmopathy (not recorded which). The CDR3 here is CASSLGAIYYGYTF. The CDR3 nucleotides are TGTGCCAGCAGCTTAGGCGCGATCTACTATGGCTACACCTTC.